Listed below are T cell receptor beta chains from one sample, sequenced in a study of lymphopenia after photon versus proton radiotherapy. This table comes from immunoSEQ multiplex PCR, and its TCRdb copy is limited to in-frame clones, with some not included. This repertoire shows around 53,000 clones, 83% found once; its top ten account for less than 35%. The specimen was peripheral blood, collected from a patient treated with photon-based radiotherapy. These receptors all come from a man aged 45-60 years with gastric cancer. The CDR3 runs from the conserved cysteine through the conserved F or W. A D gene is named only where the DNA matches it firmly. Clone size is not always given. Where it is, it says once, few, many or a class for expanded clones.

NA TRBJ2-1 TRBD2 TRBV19 TGTGCCAGTAGTACCTCCCTTAGATCCGGGACTAGCGGGAGATCTAGAGAGAATGAGCAGTTCTTC CASSTSLRSGTSGRSRENEQFF
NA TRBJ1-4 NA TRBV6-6 TGTGCCAGCAGTTCCGCAGAAAAACTGTTTTTT CASSSAEKLFF
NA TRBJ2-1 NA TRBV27 TGTGCCAGCAGTTTATCCCCACTTAGGAAAAGGACTGAGCAGTTCTTC CASSLSPLRKRTEQFF
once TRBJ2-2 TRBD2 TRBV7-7 TGTGCCAGCAGCTTAACACGAGCGGGGGCCACCGGGGAGCTGTTTTTT CASSLTRAGATGELFF
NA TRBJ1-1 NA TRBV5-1 TGCGCCAGCAGCATTTCCACAGAGTCCACTGAAGCTTTCTTT CASSISTESTEAFF
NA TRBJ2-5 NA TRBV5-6 TGTGCCAGCAGCTTGATAACGGCAGGGCAAGAGACCCAGTACTTC CASSLITAGQETQYF
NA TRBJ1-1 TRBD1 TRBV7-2 TGTGCCAGCAGCTTGAGACAGGGTGATACTGAAGCTTTCTTT CASSLRQGDTEAFF
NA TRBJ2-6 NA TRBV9 TGTGCCAGCAGCGTCAACCTTGCTGGGGCCAACGTCCTGACTTTC CASSVNLAGANVLTF
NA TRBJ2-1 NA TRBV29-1 TGCAGCATCCAGGTCAACGAGCAGTTCTTC CSIQVNEQFF
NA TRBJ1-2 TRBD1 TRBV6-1 TGTGCCAGCAGTGACCCGGGACAGCACTATGGCTACACCTTC CASSDPGQHYGYTF
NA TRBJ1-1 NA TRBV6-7 TGTGCCAGCAGTTACTTTCCGGGGGCAAGGACTGAAGCTTTCTTT CASSYFPGARTEAFF
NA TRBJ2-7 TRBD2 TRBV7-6 TGTGCCAGCAGCCCCCAGGGTAGAACTAGCGGCCGTGACGAGCAGTACTTC CASSPQGRTSGRDEQYF
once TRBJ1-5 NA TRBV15 TGTGCCACCAGCAGAGATCCGGGACAATCGTATCAGCCCCAGCATTTT CATSRDPGQSYQPQHF
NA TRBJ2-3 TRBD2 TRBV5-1 TGCGCCAGCAGCCTAGGACTAGCGGAGGACACAGATACGCAGTATTTT CASSLGLAEDTDTQYF
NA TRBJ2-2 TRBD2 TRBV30 TGTGCCTGGAGAGCATGGACTAGCGGGAGGACCGGGGAGCTGTTTTTT CAWRAWTSGRTGELFF
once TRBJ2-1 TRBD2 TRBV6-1 TGTGCCAGCAGTGAACCCTCTAGCGGGAGGGACAATGAGCAGTTCTTC CASSEPSSGRDNEQFF
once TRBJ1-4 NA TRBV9 TGTGCCAGCAGCGCCCAGGGGAGGACTAATGAAAAACTGTTTTTT CASSAQGRTNEKLFF
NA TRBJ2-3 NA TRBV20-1 TGCAGTGCGTCACTAGCAGATACGCAGTATTTT CSASLADTQYF
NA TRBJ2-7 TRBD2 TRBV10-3 TGTGCCATCAGTGGGCTAGCGGGAGTCAACGAGCAGTACTTC CAISGLAGVNEQYF
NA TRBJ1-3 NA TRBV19 TGTGCCAGTATGCGAAAAGTCTCTGGAAACACCATATATTTT CASMRKVSGNTIYF
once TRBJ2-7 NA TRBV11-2 TGTGCCAGCACCTTCTGGCGGACCTCCTACGAGCAGTACTTC CASTFWRTSYEQYF
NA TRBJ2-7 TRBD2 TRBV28 TGTGCCAGCAGTTTCTACGGACTAGCGGGAGGCAGGGGGGGGAACGAGCAGTACTTC CASSFYGLAGGRGGNEQYF
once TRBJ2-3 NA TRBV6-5 TGTGCCAGCAGCACCAGGAATACGCAGTATTTT CASSTRNTQYF